What follows are 15 T cell receptor beta chains derived from one specimen sequenced in a study of CD8 T cells in ankylosing spondylitis. TCRdb re-derived calls from the 5' RACE reads in MiXCR, one entry per CDR3 protein. Here the sample spans 200,000 to 250,000 distinct CDR3 sequences, more than 9% being singletons. The sample was blood, either unsorted or a sorted T cell fraction (not recorded which). The receptors were gathered from a male donor with ankylosing spondylitis or in good health (not recorded which).

The chain combines TRBV12-3 or TRBV12-4 with TRBJ2-3, with 10 bases matching TRBD2. The length of the CDR3 is 17 residues. V trimming: 6 bases; J trimming: 0 bases; junction bases outside the gene matches: 9. DNA for the CDR3: TGTGCCAGCAGCCTCAGCGGGGGGGCAGGTAGCACAGATACGCAGTATTTT. Amino acid sequence: CASSLSGGAGSTDTQYF.

The rearrangement uses TRBV12-3 or TRBV12-4 and TRBJ1-1; tentatively, D is TRBD1 (5 bases). V lost 11 bases and J lost 5, with 21 bases in between. The CDR3 covers 14 residues. Written as DNA, the CDR3 is TGTGCCGCAGGAGGGGACCTTGGGTGGACTGAAGCTTTCTTT. The encoded protein is CAAGGDLGWTEAFF.

This clonotype was recorded many times. This chain connects TRBV7-2 to TRBJ2-1; no definite D call. CDR1 and CDR2 from the germline V gene are SGHTA and FQGNSA. This CDR3 is 10 amino acids long. Trimming pared 1 base from V and 9 bases from J, leaving 1 base between. CDR3 sequence reads: CASSLVEQFF. DNA for the CDR3: TGTGCCAGCAGCTTAGTTGAGCAGTTCTTC. The entire variable domain, with the rest obtained from reference TRBV7-2 and TRBJ2-1, is as follows: GAGVSQSPSNKVTEKGKDVELRCDPISGHTALYWYRQSLGQGLEFLIYFQGNSAPDKSGLPSDRFSAERTGGSVSTLTIQRTQQEDSAVYLCASSLVEQFFGPGTRLTVL.

This clonotype was detected ten times or more. The chain links TRBV20-1 to TRBJ1-6, with TRBD1 matching 7 bases. The CDR3 extends over 14 amino acids. The trim removed 5 bases at V and 7 bases at J, leaving 8 bases unmatched. Germline V gives CDR1 DFQATT, CDR2 SNEGSKA (reference sequence). CDR3 amino acids: CSAWDSLPNSPLHF. The CDR3 DNA follows: TGCAGTGCTTGGGACAGCCTACCAAATTCACCCCTCCACTTT.

The gene calls are TRBV3-1 and TRBJ1-3; D remains unclear. The CDR3 contains 13 residues. Germline CDR1 and CDR2: LGHDT and YNNKEL (reference sequence). The germline V and J ends were trimmed by 1 base and 5 bases, with 6 bases remaining between them. The CDR3 sequence is CASSQGFRNTIYF. The CDR3 bases are TGTGCCAGCAGCCAAGGATTCCGAAACACCATATATTTT. The full variable domain, completed using reference TRBV3-1 and TRBJ1-3, is DTAVSQTPKYLVTQMGNDKSIKCEQNLGHDTMYWYKQDSKKFLKIMFSYNNKELIINETVPNRFSPKSPDKAHLNLHINSLELGDSAVYFCASSQGFRNTIYFGEGSWLTVV.

There are a few counts of this clonotype. The chain has TRBV3-1 and TRBJ2-7; D gene uncertain. Germline values: CDR1 LGHDT, CDR2 YNNKEL (reference sequence). The CDR3 runs to 11 residues. Trimming removed 4 bases from V and 5 bases from J, with 6 bases in between. DNA for the CDR3: TGTGCCAGCAGCCTAAGAAACGAGCAGTACTTC. It is translated as CASSLRNEQYF.

The rearrangement joins TRBV5-1 to TRBJ2-7; D is perhaps TRBD2 (5 bases). This CDR3 is 14 amino acids long. Germline CDR1 and CDR2: SGHRS and YFSETQ. Trimming cost V 2 bases and J 6 bases, with 15 bases left between them. Written as DNA, the CDR3 is TGCGCCAGCAGCTTTACTAGGGATAGTTTCGAGCAGTACTTC. It codes for CASSFTRDSFEQYF.

With regard to this clonotype: This may stem from a read error, because a much larger clone lies one nucleotide away. This likely comes from a read error, as the CDR3 has no conserved phenylalanine or tryptophan at its end. The chain carries TRBV6-1 and TRBJ2-1, with 9 bases that match TRBD2. The CDR3 runs to 15 residues. Trimming took 8 bases from V and 6 from J; bases not matched to a gene: 11. Germline assignment: CDR1 MNHNS and CDR2 SASEGT. CDR3 DNA sequence: TGTGCCAGCCGGAGTCTAGCGGGGCTACGCAATGAGCAGTTCCTC. This sequence encodes CASRSLAGLRNEQFL.

Many counts were recorded for this clonotype. The V gene is TRBV20-1, the J gene TRBJ1-5; D unresolved. This CDR3 contains 16 residues. Deletions cut 0 bases from V and 0 bases from J, with 12 bases between. Germline V gene lookup returns CDR1 DFQATT and CDR2 SNEGSKA (reference sequence). In DNA form, the CDR3 reads TGCAGTGCTAGAGATCGTTCGGTTTATAGCAATCAGCCCCAGCATTTT. Protein sequence: CSARDRSVYSNQPQHF.

This clonotype was picked up many times. The V gene is TRBV5-1, the J gene TRBJ2-5; D call uncertain. Between the trimmed V and J ends, which lost 4 bases and 0 bases, there was a span of 1 base. Per the germline V gene, CDR1 is SGHRS and CDR2 is YFSETQ. The CDR3 spans 11 residues. The DNA of the CDR3 is TGCGCCAGCAGCAACCAAGAGACCCAGTACTTC. Its protein product is CASSNQETQYF. Variable domain in full (rest from reference TRBV5-1 and TRBJ2-5): KAGVTQTPRYLIKTRGQQVTLSCSPISGHRSVSWYQQTPGQGLQFLFEYFSETQRNKGNFPGRFSGRQFSNSRSEMNVSTLELGDSALYLCASSNQETQYFGPGTRLLVL.

This clonotype was observed many times. This chain joins TRBV6-1 and TRBJ2-7; D gene ambiguous. CDR1 MNHNS and CDR2 SASEGT come from the germline V gene. Trimming removed 2 bases at V and 5 bases at J, with 7 bases between. The CDR3 is made up of 12 amino acids. CDR3 bases: TGTGCCAGCAGTGAAACCCGGGACGAGCAGTACTTC. Encoded protein: CASSETRDEQYF.

This clonotype was seen many times. V is TRBV5-3 and J is TRBJ2-3; 7 nucleotides agree with TRBD2. TRBV5-3 is an ORF; its function is uncertain. CDR3 length: 16 residues. Trimming took 9 bases from V and 5 from J; bases not matched to a gene: 18. CDR3 sequence: CATWGGLMIEGDTQYF. The CDR3 DNA sequence: TGTGCCACGTGGGGGGGTCTAATGATTGAGGGAGATACGCAGTATTTT.

This clonotype was detected many times. This sequence joins TRBV20-1 and TRBJ1-5; 9 bases map to TRBD1. The CDR3 length is 15 residues. Per germline, CDR1 DFQATT and CDR2 SNEGSKA (reference sequence). V trimming: 5 bases; J trimming: 6 bases; junction bases outside the gene matches: 11. CDR3 amino acids: CSAGKTGGEGQPQHF. The DNA of the CDR3 is TGCAGTGCTGGTAAAACAGGGGGCGAAGGTCAGCCCCAGCATTTT.

At least ten counts were recorded for this clonotype. The chain links TRBV9 to TRBJ2-5; the match to TRBD2 covers 7 bases. J gave up 1 base and V 0 bases, and 9 bases lay outside the gene matches. Germline CDR1 and CDR2: SGDLS and YYNGEE. The CDR3 extends over 17 amino acids. CDR3 protein: CASSVAPRSGGQETQYF. CDR3 DNA: TGTGCCAGCAGCGTAGCGCCCCGGTCGGGAGGCCAAGAGACCCAGTACTTC.

This clonotype came up many times. This chain links TRBV12-3 or TRBV12-4 with TRBJ2-3; the match to TRBD2 covers 8 bases. Unmatched junction bases numbered 8, after V lost 4 bases and J lost 5 bases. CDR3 length equals 15 residues. The CDR3 loop is CASSSLRGARDTQYF. CDR3 bases: TGTGCCAGCAGTTCTTTGCGGGGGGCTAGAGATACGCAGTATTTT.